Each of the 24 T cell receptor beta chains below was sequenced from the same sample in a study of HIV-infected patients and healthy controls. TCRdb re-analysed the 5' RACE reads in MiXCR, keeping a single row per CDR3 protein. The sample consists of roughly 18,000 distinct CDR3 sequences, roughly a fifth of them appearing once. Input material: CD8+ T cells from blood. The origin of the receptors is a human donor in good health.

This chain links TRBV11-2 with TRBJ2-2; TRBD2 aligns across 10 bases. CDR3 length: 18 amino acids. Unmatched junction bases numbered 9, after V lost 3 bases and J lost 2 bases. Germline CDR1 and CDR2: SGHAT and FQNNGV. The DNA of the CDR3 is TGTGCCAGCAGCTTTGGAGTAGCGGGAGGCCTCAACACCGGGGAGCTGTTTTTT. Protein product: CASSFGVAGGLNTGELFF.

Worth noting for this clonotype: This is likely a read error, given that the CDR3 carries no conserved phenylalanine or tryptophan at its end. The chain is built from TRBV5-6 and TRBJ2-7, with a weak D call TRBD2 (5 bases). The germline V and J ends were trimmed by 0 bases and 3 bases, with 16 bases remaining between them. Germline CDR1 reads SGHDT; CDR2 reads YYEEEE. This CDR3 is built from 16 residues. CDR3 in amino acids: CASSLARDFIDYEQYL. For the CDR3, the DNA is TGTGCCAGCAGCTTGGCCCGGGATTTCATTGACTACGAGCAGTACCTC.

This clonotype has a count of ten or more. The V gene is TRBV13, the J gene TRBJ2-7, with 7 positions matching TRBD1. CDR3 length: 13 residues. Losses at the gene ends were 6 bases for V and 2 bases for J; bases not matched to a gene: 4. Germline CDR1 PRHDT, CDR2 FYEKMQ (reference sequence). CDR3 nucleotide sequence: TGTGCCAGCAGAGGACAGGCCACCTACGAGCAGTACTTC. Its translation is CASRGQATYEQYF.

This clonotype has more than one count but fewer than ten. V and J are TRBV9 and TRBJ2-1; unclear D gene. The CDR3 has 13 amino acids. The ends were cut back, 0 bases at V and 12 bases at J, with 13 bases in the middle. Germline-derived CDR1 and CDR2 are SGDLS and YYNGEE. The CDR3 loop is CASSVGTPHAQFF. As DNA, the CDR3 is TGTGCCAGCAGCGTAGGAACCCCACACGCGCAGTTCTTC.

In this sample, this clonotype turned up a few times. V is TRBV19 and J is TRBJ2-7; D perhaps matches TRBD2 (5 bases). The V gene's germline CDR1 is LNHDA and CDR2 SQIVND (reference sequence). The CDR3 totals 14 residues. The V end lost 2 bases, the J end lost 0 bases, and 8 bases lay between the germline ends. The CDR3 loop is CASSIWAGSYEQYF. CDR3 coding DNA: TGTGCCAGTAGTATATGGGCGGGCTCCTACGAGCAGTACTTC. Looking up the rest from reference TRBV19 and TRBJ2-7 gives the full variable domain: DGGITQSPKYLFRKEGQNVTLSCEQNLNHDAMYWYRQDPGQGLRLIYYSQIVNDFQKGDIAEGYSVSREKKESFPLTVTSAQKNPTAFYLCASSIWAGSYEQYFGPGTRLTVT.

This clonotype was counted ten times or more. The rearrangement uses TRBV28 and TRBJ1-6, with D unresolved. The germline V gene has CDR1 MDHEN and CDR2 SYDVKM. V was cut by 7 bases and J by 0 bases, with 10 bases left in between. This CDR3 region has 15 residues. CDR3 sequence: CASKPARSYNSPLHF. The CDR3 region has the DNA TGTGCCAGCAAGCCGGCCCGCTCCTATAATTCACCCCTCCACTTT. Variable domain in full (rest from reference TRBV28 and TRBJ1-6): DVKVTQSSRYLVKRTGEKVFLECVQDMDHENMFWYRQDPGLGLRLIYFSYDVKMKEKGDIPEGYSVSREKKERFSLILESASTNQTSMYLCASKPARSYNSPLHFGNGTRLTVT.

This clonotype was found a few times. The junction and the germline gene differ at one end; a read error may be behind it. The chain joins TRBV7-7 to TRBJ2-3, with a possible D match to TRBD1 (5 bases). Germline-derived CDR1 and CDR2 are SSHAT and FNYEAQ (reference sequence). The CDR3 sequence is 14 residues long. For the CDR3, the DNA is TGTGCTAGCAGCTTATTAGGGGGCACAGATACGCAGTATTTT. Its translation: CASSLLGGTDTQYF.

The chain carries TRBV7-9 and TRBJ2-2; the match to TRBD2 covers 15 bases. V lost 6 bases, J lost 2 bases, and 13 bases stayed unmatched. The germline V gene has CDR1 SEHNR and CDR2 FQNEAQ (reference sequence). This CDR3 has 20 residues. This CDR3 reads CASRRGPGLAGGTNTGELFF. DNA of the CDR3: TGTGCCAGCAGACGAGGGCCGGGACTAGCGGGGGGTACTAACACCGGGGAGCTGTTTTTT.

The chain employs TRBV12-3 or TRBV12-4 and TRBJ2-3; TRBD2 is a possible D gene (6 bases). Trimming left V 6 bases short and J 2 bases short, with 18 bases between. The CDR3 runs 16 residues. Written as DNA, the CDR3 is TGTGCCAGCAGCTTGATAGCGGCTACTTCCACAGATACGCAGTATTTT. Residues: CASSLIAATSTDTQYF.

This clonotype was recorded a few times. Here the CDR3 reads CASSNPAATYEQYF. The CDR3 nucleotides read TGTGCCAGCAGCAACCCGGCAGCAACCTACGAGCAGTACTTC. The chain recombines TRBV21-1 with TRBJ2-7; the table's D call of TRBD1 was not tested on the DNA. TRBV21-1 is a listed pseudogene. CDR3 size: 14 residues.

This chain joins TRBV7-9 and TRBJ2-5; D possibly corresponds to TRBD2 (6 bases). This CDR3 comprises 16 residues. Germline V lookup: CDR1 SEHNR, CDR2 FQNEAQ (reference sequence). The V and J ends lost 4 bases and 10 bases respectively, with 25 bases between them. As DNA, the CDR3 is TGTGCCAGCAGCTCACCCAGGCCTAGCGCGGCGGATGACCAGTACTTC. Its protein product is CASSSPRPSAADDQYF.

Concerning this clonotype: The junction departs from germline at one end; a sequencing error may be responsible. The chain has TRBV5-4 and TRBJ2-7; D not resolved. This CDR3 contains 13 residues. Per the germline V gene, CDR1 is SGHNT and CDR2 is YYREEE (reference sequence). The CDR3: CASGLGGTYEQYF. As DNA, the CDR3 is TGTGCCAGCGGCTTGGGCGGCACCTACGAGCAGTACTTC.

This clonotype was detected only a few times. The chain has TRBV5-1 and TRBJ1-6; 7 bases are shared with TRBD1. Germline CDR1 is SGHRS and CDR2 is YFSETQ. After removal of 4 bases from V and 10 bases from J, the junction contained 14 bases not matched to a gene. CDR3 length equals 16 residues. CDR3 residues: CASSGAGQTIKSPLHF. CDR3 sequence (DNA): TGCGCCAGCAGCGGGGCGGGACAGACTATAAAGTCACCCCTCCACTTT.

This clonotype was counted a few times. V is TRBV6-6 and J is TRBJ2-7; D remains ambiguous. V lost 4 bases and J lost 2, with 3 bases in between. The germline gives CDR1 MNHNY, CDR2 SVGAGI (reference sequence). This CDR3 comprises 11 residues. CDR3 sequence: CASSFAYEQYF. The CDR3 region has the DNA TGTGCCAGCAGTTTTGCCTACGAGCAGTACTTC.

This clonotype came up once. The rearrangement uses TRBV7-2 and TRBJ2-7; 9 bases agree with TRBD1. Germline V gene lookup returns CDR1 SGHTA and CDR2 FQGNSA. Germline trimming cut 4 bases from V and 3 bases from J; bases unmatched to any gene: 7. CDR3 length: 15 residues. The CDR3 nucleotides read TGTGCCAGCAGCTGGGGGACAGGGTCTTTCTACGAGCAGTACTTC. The encoded protein is CASSWGTGSFYEQYF.

This chain connects TRBV7-9 to TRBJ2-7; 10 bases agree with TRBD2. Germline V gene data show CDR1 as SEHNR and CDR2 as FQNEAQ (reference sequence). The CDR3 is made up of 15 amino acids. V gave up 4 bases and J gave up 3 bases; unmatched junction bases: 6. In DNA form, the CDR3 reads TGTGCCAGCAGCTCAATGCTAGCGGGGGTCTACGAGCAGTACTTC. Encoded protein: CASSSMLAGVYEQYF.

J is TRBJ2-7 and V is TRBV2, with 8 nucleotides matching TRBD1. This CDR3 has 13 residues. The germline V gene has CDR1 SNHLY and CDR2 FYNNEI. Unmatched junction bases numbered 7, after V lost 6 bases and J lost 6 bases. CDR3 sequence: CASSPGQASEQYF. CDR3 in DNA: TGTGCCAGCAGCCCGGGACAGGCCTCCGAGCAGTACTTC.

V and J are TRBV24-1 and TRBJ2-2, with 7 bases identical to TRBD1. Germline lookup yields CDR1 KGHDR and CDR2 SFDVKD. Trimming removed 4 bases from V and 1 base from J; junction bases left unmatched: 14. The CDR3 is 19 residues long. The CDR3 region is CATSDRDSSAVVNTGELFF. The CDR3 nucleotides are TGTGCCACCAGTGACCGGGACAGTTCCGCCGTAGTGAACACCGGGGAGCTGTTTTTT.

This clonotype appeared a few times. V usage is TRBV19 and J usage is TRBJ1-5; maybe TRBD1 (6 bases). V was shortened by 7 bases and J by 7 bases, with 14 bases between the two germline ends. CDR3 length: 13 amino acids. In germline, CDR1 is LNHDA, CDR2 SQIVND (reference sequence). CDR3 DNA sequence: TGTGCCAGTACGACAGGTGGCGGGCAGCCCCAGCATTTT. Its translation is CASTTGGGQPQHF.

J is TRBJ1-1 and V is TRBV4-3, with TRBD1 as a possible D gene (5 bases). This CDR3 has 16 amino acids. Germline CDR1 reads LGHNA; CDR2 reads YSLEER. V lost 1 base to trimming and J lost 0 bases, with 12 bases between them. CDR3 protein: CASSQGTGRLNTEAFF. The DNA of the CDR3 is TGCGCCAGCAGCCAAGGTACAGGACGCCTGAACACTGAAGCTTTCTTT.

This clonotype is classed as medium-sized. This sequence joins TRBV27 and TRBJ1-1; 8 nucleotides agree with TRBD1. This CDR3 has 14 amino acids. J gave up 1 base and V 5 bases, and 3 bases lay outside the gene matches. Germline lookup yields CDR1 MNHEY and CDR2 SMNVEV (reference sequence). The CDR3 loop is CASSIQGGNTEAFF. The CDR3 region has the DNA TGTGCCAGCAGTATACAGGGGGGGAACACTGAAGCTTTCTTT.

This clonotype came up a few times. The chain joins TRBV9 to TRBJ2-1, with a weak D call TRBD1 (7 bases). Germline assignment: CDR1 SGDLS and CDR2 YYNGEE. Trimming removed 6 bases at V and 7 bases at J, with 20 bases between. CDR3 length: 15 residues. CDR3 nucleotides: TGTGCCAGCACCACAGGGGCTAGCGCGGATAATGAGCAGTTCTTC. This sequence encodes CASTTGASADNEQFF.

As regards this clonotype: A much larger clone lies a single base off, so this may be a read error. The chain couples TRBV24-1 to TRBJ1-2, with 8 bases identical to TRBD1. The germline gives CDR1 KGHDR, CDR2 SFDVKD. CDR3 length equals 15 residues. CDR3 bases: TGTGCCACCGGTGATCAGGGGGCGCTGTTCCATGGCTACACCTTC. Its protein is CATGDQGALFHGYTF.

This clonotype was observed at least ten times. This chain joins TRBV5-6 and TRBJ2-3; D possibly uses TRBD1 or TRBD2 (6 bases each). The germline CDR1 and CDR2 sequences are SGHDT and YYEEEE. This CDR3 spans 15 amino acids. The germline V and J ends were trimmed by 2 bases and 2 bases, with 12 bases remaining between them. In DNA, the CDR3 is TGTGCCAGCAGCTTTTGGGGGGCGACCACAGATACGCAGTATTTT. As protein: CASSFWGATTDTQYF.